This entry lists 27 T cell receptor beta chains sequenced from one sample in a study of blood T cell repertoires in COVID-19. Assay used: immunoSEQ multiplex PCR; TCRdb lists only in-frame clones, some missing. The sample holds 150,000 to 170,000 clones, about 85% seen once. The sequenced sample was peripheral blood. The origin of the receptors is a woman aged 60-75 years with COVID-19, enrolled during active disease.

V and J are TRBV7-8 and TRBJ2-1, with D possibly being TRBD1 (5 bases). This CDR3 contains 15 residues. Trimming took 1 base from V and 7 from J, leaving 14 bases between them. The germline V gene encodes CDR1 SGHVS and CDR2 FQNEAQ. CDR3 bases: TGTGCCAGCAGCTTAGTCCAGGGTAGAGAGAATGAGCAGTTCTTC. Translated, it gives CASSLVQGRENEQFF.

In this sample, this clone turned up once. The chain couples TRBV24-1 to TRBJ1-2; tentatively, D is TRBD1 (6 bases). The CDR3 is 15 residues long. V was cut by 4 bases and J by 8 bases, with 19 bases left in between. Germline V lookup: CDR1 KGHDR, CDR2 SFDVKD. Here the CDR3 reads CATSDPTGPNGGYTF. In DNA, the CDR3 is TGTGCCACCAGTGACCCGACAGGCCCTAATGGAGGCTACACCTTC.

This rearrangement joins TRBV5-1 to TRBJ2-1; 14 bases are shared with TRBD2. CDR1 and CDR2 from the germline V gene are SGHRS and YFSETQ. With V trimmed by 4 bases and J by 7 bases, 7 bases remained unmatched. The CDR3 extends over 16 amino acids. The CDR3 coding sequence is TGCGCCAGCAGCATCGCGGGACTAGCGGGAGCAAATGAGCAGTTCTTC. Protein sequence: CASSIAGLAGANEQFF.

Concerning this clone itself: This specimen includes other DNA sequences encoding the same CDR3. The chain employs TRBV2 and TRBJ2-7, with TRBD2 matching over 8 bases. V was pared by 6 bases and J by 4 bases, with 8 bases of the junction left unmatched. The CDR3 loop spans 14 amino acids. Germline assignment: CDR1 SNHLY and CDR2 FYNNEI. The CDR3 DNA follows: TGTGCCAGCAGCCCCGGGACTAGTTCATACGAGCAGTACTTC. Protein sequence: CASSPGTSSYEQYF.

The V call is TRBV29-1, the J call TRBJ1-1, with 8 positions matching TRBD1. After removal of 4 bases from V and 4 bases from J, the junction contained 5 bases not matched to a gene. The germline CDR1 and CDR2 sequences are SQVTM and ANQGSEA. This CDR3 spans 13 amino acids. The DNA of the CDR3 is TGCAGCGTTGCAGGGGGCTGGGGCACTGAAGCTTTCTTT. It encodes CSVAGGWGTEAFF. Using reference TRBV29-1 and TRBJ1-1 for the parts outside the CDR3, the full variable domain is SAVISQKPSRDICQRGTSLTIQCQVDSQVTMMFWYRQQPGQSLTLIATANQGSEATYESGFVIDKFPISRPNLTFSTLTVSNMSPEDSSIYLCSVAGGWGTEAFFGQGTRLTVV.

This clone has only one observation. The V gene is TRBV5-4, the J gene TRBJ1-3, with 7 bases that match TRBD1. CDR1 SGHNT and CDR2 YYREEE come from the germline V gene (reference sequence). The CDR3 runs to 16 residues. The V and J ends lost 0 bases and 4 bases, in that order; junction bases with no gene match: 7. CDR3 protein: CASSLGGGAKGNTIYF. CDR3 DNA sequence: TGTGCCAGCAGCTTGGGAGGGGGCGCGAAAGGAAACACCATATATTTT.

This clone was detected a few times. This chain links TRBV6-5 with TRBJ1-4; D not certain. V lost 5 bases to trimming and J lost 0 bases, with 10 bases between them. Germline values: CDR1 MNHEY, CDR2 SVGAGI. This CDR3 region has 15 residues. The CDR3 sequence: CASSTDWATNEKLFF. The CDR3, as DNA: TGTGCCAGCAGTACCGACTGGGCAACTAATGAAAAACTGTTTTTT.

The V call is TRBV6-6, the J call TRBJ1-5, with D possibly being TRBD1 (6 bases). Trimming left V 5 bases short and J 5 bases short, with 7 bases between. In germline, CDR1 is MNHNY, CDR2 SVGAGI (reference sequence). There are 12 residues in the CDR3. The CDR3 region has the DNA TGTGCCAGCAGTCAGGGGTATCAGCCCCAGCATTTT. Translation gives CASSQGYQPQHF.

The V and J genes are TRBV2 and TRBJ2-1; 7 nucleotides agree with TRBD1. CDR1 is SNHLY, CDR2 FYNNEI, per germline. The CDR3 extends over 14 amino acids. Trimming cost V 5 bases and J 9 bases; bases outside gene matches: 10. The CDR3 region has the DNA TGTGCCAGCAGTCAGGGACAGCCTTTGAGTGAGCAGTTCTTC. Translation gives CASSQGQPLSEQFF.

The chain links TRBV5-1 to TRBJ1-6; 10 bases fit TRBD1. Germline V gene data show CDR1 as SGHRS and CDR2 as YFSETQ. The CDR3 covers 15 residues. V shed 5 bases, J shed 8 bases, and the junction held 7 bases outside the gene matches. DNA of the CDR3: TGCGCCAGCAGTTTCCGGACAGGGGGAGATTCACCCCTCCACTTT. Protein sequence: CASSFRTGGDSPLHF.

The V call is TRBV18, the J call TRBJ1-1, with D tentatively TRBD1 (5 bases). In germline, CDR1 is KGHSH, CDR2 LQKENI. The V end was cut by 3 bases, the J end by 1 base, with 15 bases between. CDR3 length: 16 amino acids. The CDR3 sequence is CASSPERAQGNTEAFF. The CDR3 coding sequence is TGTGCCAGCTCACCCGAACGTGCTCAGGGGAACACTGAAGCTTTCTTT.

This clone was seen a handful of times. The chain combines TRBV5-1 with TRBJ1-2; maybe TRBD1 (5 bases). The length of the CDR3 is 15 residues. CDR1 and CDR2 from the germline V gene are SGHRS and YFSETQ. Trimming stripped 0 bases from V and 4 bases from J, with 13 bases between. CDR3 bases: TGCGCCAGCAGCTTGGATTCAGGGCAGGGCTATGGCTACACCTTC. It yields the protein CASSLDSGQGYGYTF.

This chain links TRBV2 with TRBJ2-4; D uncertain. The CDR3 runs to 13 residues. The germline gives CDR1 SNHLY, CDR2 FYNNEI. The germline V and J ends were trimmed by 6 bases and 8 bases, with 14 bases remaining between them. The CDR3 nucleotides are TGTGCCAGCAGCGTGGGTATGGCGGACATTCAGTACTTC. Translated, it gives CASSVGMADIQYF.

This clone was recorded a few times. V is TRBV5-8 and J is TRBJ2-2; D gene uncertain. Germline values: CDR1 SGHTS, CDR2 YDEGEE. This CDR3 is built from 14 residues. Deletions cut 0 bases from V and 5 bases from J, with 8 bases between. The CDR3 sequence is CASSLEYRTGELFF. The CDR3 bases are TGTGCCAGCAGCTTGGAGTACCGGACCGGGGAGCTGTTTTTT.

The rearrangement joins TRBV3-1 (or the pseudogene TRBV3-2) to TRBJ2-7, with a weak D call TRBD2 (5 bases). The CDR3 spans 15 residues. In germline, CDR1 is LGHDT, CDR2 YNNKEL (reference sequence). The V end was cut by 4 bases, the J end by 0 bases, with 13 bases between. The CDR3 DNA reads TGTGCCAGCAGCCCGGACTTCCTCGACTCCTACGAGCAGTACTTC. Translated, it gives CASSPDFLDSYEQYF.

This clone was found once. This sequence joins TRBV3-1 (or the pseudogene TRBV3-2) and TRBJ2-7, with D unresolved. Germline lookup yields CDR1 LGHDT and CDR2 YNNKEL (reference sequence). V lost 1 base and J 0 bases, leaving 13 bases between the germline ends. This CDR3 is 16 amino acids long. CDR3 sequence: CASSQVVTSSSYEQYV. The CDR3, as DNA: TGTGCCAGCAGCCAAGTAGTGACTTCGAGCTCCTACGAGCAGTACGTC.

The CDR3 sequence is CASSLTGTGAEAFF. For the CDR3, the DNA is TGTGCCAGTAGTCTCACCGGGACAGGAGCTGAAGCTTTCTTT. V usage is TRBV19 and J usage is TRBJ1-1; TRBD1 matches at 8 bases. The germline gives CDR1 LNHDA, CDR2 SQIVND (reference sequence). The CDR3 spans 14 residues. V shed 5 bases, J shed 6 bases, and the junction held 8 bases outside the gene matches.

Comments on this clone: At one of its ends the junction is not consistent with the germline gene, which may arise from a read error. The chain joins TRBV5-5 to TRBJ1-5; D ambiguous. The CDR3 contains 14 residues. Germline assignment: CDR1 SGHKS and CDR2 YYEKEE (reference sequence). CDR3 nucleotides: TGTGCCAGCGGGGAAGGGAATAGCGATCAGCCCCAGCATTTT. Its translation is CASGEGNSDQPQHF.

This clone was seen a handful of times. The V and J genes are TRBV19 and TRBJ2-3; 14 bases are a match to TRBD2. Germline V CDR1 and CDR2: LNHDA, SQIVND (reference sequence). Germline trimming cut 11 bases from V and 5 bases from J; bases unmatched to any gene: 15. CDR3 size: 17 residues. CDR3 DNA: TGTGCCTGTACCGGGACTAGCGGGAGACTTTCAGGAGATACGCAGTATTTT. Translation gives CACTGTSGRLSGDTQYF.

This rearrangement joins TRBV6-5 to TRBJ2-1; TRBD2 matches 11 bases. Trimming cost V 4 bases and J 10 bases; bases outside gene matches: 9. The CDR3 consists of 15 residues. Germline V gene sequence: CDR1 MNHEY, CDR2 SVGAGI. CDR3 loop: CASSFRLAGGWEQFF. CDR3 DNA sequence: TGTGCCAGCAGTTTTCGTCTAGCGGGAGGTTGGGAGCAGTTCTTC.

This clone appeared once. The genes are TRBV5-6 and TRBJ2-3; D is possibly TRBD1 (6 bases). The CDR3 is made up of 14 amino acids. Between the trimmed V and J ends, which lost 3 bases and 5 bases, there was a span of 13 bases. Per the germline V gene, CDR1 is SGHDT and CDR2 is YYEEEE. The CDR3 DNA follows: TGTGCCAGCAGCTCTCAACAGGGTCGAGATACGCAGTATTTT. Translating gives CASSSQQGRDTQYF.

CDR3 in amino acids: CASSSDRGPRGNTIYF. The DNA for the CDR3 is TGTGCCAGCAGTTCCGACAGGGGGCCGAGGGGAAACACCATATATTTT. The chain uses TRBV6-5 and TRBJ1-3, with 10 bases matching TRBD1. This CDR3 has 16 amino acids. V was clipped by 4 bases and J by 4 bases; unmatched bases: 7. CDR1 MNHEY and CDR2 SVGAGI come from the germline V gene.

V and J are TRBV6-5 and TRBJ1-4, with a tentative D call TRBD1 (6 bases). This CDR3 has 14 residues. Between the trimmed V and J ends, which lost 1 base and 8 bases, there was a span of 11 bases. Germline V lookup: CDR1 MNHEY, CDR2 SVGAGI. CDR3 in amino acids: CASSYWGLGEKLFF. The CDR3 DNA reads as TGTGCCAGCAGTTACTGGGGGCTGGGAGAAAAACTGTTTTTT.

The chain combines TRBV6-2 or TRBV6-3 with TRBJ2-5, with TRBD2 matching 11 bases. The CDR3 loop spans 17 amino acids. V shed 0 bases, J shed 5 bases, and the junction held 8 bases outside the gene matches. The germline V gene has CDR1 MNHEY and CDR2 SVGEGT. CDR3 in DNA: TGTGCCAGCAGTTACTCGATTCTAGCGGGAGGAGGCGAGACCCAGTACTTC. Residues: CASSYSILAGGGETQYF.

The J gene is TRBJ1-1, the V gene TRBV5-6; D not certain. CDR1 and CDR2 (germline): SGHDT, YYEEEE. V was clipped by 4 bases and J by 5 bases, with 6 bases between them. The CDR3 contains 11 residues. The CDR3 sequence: CASSLRTEAFF. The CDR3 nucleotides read TGTGCCAGCAGCCTCCGGACTGAAGCTTTCTTT.

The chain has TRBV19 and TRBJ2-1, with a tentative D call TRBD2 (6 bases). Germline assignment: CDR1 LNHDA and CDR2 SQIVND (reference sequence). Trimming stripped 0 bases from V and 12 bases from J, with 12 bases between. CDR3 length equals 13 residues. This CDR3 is CASSIEPGLGQFF. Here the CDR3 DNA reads TGTGCCAGTAGTATAGAGCCGGGACTCGGGCAGTTCTTC.

The CDR3 DNA follows: TGTGCTAGTGGTTTGGAAGGCACTAGCGGGGGGCGGTTCTTC. Its protein is CASGLEGTSGGRFF. The genes are TRBV12-5 and TRBJ2-1; 12 bases match TRBD2. The CDR3 is 14 residues long. Germline values: CDR1 LGHNT, CDR2 FRNRAP. Trimming took 1 base from V and 15 from J; bases not matched to a gene: 7. Based on the CDR3 plus reference TRBV12-5 and TRBJ2-1, the full variable domain is DARVTQTPRHKVTEMGQEVTMRCQPILGHNTVFWYRQTMMQGLELLAYFRNRAPLDDSGMPKDRFSAEMPDATLATLKIQPSEPRDSAVYFCASGLEGTSGGRFFGPGTRLTVL.